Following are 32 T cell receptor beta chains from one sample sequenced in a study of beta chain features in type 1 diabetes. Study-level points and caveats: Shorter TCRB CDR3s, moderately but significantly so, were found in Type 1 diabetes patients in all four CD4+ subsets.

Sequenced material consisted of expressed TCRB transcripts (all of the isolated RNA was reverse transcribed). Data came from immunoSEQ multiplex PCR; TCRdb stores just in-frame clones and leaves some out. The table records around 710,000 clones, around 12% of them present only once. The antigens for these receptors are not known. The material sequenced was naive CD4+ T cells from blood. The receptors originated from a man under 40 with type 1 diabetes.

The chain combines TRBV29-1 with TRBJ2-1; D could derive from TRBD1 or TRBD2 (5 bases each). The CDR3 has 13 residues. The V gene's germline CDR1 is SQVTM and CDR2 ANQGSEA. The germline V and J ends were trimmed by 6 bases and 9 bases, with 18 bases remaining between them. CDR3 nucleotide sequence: TGCAGCGTCTCCGGGACCACGGAGGTTGAGCAGTTCTTC. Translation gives CSVSGTTEVEQFF.

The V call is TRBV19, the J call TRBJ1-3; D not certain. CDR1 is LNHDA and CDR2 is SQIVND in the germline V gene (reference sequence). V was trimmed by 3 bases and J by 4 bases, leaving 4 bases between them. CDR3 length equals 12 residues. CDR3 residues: CASSIQGNTIYF. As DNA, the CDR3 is TGTGCCAGTAGTATTCAAGGAAACACCATATATTTT. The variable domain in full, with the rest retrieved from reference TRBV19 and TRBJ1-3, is DGGITQSPKYLFRKEGQNVTLSCEQNLNHDAMYWYRQDPGQGLRLIYYSQIVNDFQKGDIAEGYSVSREKKESFPLTVTSAQKNPTAFYLCASSIQGNTIYFGEGSWLTVV.

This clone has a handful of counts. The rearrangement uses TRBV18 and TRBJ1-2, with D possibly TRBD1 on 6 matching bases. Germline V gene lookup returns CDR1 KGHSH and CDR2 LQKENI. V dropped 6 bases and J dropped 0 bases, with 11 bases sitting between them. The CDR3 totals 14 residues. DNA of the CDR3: TGTGCCAGCTCGCTACAGGGAACTAACTATGGCTACACCTTC. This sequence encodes CASSLQGTNYGYTF.

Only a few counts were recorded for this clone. This chain's CDR3 is CASSPRGFRTDTQYF. In DNA, the CDR3 is TGTGCCAGCAGCCCAAGAGGGTTCCGCACAGATACGCAGTATTTT. The rearrangement joins TRBV7-9 to TRBJ2-3; tentatively, D is TRBD2 (5 bases). V lost 5 bases to trimming and J lost 1 base, with 13 bases between them. Germline CDR1 and CDR2: SEHNR and FQNEAQ (reference sequence). The CDR3 has 15 amino acids.

The chain's CDR3 is CASSDPMDRGNFF. The CDR3 coding sequence is TGCGCCAGCAGCGATCCTATGGACAGGGGAAACTTCTTC. The gene calls are TRBV5-1 and TRBJ2-1; 9 bases are shared with TRBD1. CDR3 size: 13 residues. Germline lookup yields CDR1 SGHRS and CDR2 YFSETQ. Unmatched junction bases numbered 12, after V lost 4 bases and J lost 16 bases.

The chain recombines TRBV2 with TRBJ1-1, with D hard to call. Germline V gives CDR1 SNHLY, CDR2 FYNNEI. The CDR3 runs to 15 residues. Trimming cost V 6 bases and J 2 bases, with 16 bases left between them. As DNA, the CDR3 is TGTGCCAGCAGGCCGGACCGGACTCGAAACACTGAAGCTTTCTTT. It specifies CASRPDRTRNTEAFF.

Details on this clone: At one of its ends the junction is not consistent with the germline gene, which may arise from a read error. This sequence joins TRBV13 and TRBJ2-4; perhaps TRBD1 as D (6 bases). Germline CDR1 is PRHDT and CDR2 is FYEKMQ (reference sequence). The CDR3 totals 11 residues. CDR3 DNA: TGTGCCAGCAGTACTGACAGGAACCCCTCGTTC. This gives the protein CASSTDRNPSF.

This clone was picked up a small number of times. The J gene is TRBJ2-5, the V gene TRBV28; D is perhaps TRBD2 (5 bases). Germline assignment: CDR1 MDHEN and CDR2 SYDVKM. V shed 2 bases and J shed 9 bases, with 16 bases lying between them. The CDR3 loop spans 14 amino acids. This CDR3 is CASSLIGKGLAQYF. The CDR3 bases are TGTGCCAGCAGTTTAATCGGGAAAGGGTTGGCCCAGTACTTC.

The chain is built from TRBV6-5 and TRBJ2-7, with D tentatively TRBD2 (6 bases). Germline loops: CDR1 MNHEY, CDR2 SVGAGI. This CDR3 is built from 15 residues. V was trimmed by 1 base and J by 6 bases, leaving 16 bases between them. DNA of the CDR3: TGTGCCAGCAGTTACTTCGGGGGAGTTCGGGGCGAGCAGTACTTC. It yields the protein CASSYFGGVRGEQYF.

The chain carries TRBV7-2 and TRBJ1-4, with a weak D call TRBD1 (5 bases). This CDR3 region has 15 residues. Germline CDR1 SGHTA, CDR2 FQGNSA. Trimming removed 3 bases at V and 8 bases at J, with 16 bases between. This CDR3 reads CASSFSTAPREKLFF. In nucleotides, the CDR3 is TGTGCCAGCAGCTTTTCGACAGCCCCTCGGGAAAAACTGTTTTTT. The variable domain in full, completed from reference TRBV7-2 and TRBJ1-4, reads GAGVSQSPSNKVTEKGKDVELRCDPISGHTALYWYRQSLGQGLEFLIYFQGNSAPDKSGLPSDRFSAERTGGSVSTLTIQRTQQEDSAVYLCASSFSTAPREKLFFGSGTQLSVL.

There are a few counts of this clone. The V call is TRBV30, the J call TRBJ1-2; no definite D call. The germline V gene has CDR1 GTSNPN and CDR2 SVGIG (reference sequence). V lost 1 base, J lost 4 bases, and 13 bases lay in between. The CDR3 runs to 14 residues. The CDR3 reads CAWSAHETSYGYTF. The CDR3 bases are TGTGCCTGGAGTGCCCATGAGACCTCCTATGGCTACACCTTC. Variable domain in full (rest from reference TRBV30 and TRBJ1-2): SQTIHQWPATLVQPVGSPLSLECTVEGTSNPNLYWYRQAAGRGLQLLFYSVGIGQISSEVPQNLSASRPQDRQFILSSKKLLLSDSGFYLCAWSAHETSYGYTFGSGTRLTVV.

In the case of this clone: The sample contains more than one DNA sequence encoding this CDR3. CDR3 DNA sequence: TGTGCCAGCAGCCCAACGGGATATGGCTACACCTTC. Translated: CASSPTGYGYTF. This chain joins TRBV7-2 and TRBJ1-2; D unresolved. The germline V gene encodes CDR1 SGHTA and CDR2 FQGNSA. The CDR3 contains 12 residues. V gave up 5 bases and J gave up 5 bases, with 9 bases separating them.

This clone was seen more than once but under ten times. The CDR3 region has the DNA TGTGCCTGGACCCTTCTTACAGGGAATTCACCCCTCCACTTT. This gives the protein CAWTLLTGNSPLHF. V usage is TRBV30 and J usage is TRBJ1-6; D possibly corresponds to TRBD1 (6 bases). Per germline, CDR1 GTSNPN and CDR2 SVGIG (reference sequence). The CDR3 length is 14 residues. The V and J ends lost 4 bases and 7 bases respectively, with 14 bases between them.

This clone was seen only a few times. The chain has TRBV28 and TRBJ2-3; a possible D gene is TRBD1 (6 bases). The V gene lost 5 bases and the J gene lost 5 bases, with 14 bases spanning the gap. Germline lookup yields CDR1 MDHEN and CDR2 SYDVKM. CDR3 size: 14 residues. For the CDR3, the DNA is TGTGCCAGCAGTGTGGTGGGGGCCAGAGATACGCAGTATTTT. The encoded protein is CASSVVGARDTQYF.

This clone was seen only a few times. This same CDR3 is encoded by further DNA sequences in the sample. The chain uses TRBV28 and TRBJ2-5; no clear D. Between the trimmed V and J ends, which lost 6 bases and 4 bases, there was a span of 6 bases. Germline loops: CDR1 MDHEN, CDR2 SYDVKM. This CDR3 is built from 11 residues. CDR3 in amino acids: CASSLRETQYF. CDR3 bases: TGTGCCAGCAGCTTACGAGAGACCCAGTACTTC. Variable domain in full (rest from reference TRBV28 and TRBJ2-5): DVKVTQSSRYLVKRTGEKVFLECVQDMDHENMFWYRQDPGLGLRLIYFSYDVKMKEKGDIPEGYSVSREKKERFSLILESASTNQTSMYLCASSLRETQYFGPGTRLLVL.

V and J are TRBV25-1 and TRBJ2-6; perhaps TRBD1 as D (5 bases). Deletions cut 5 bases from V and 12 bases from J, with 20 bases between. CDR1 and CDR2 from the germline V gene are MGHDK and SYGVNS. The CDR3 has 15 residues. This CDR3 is CASSFTTGLGSVLTF. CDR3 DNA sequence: TGTGCCAGCAGTTTCACTACAGGATTGGGAAGCGTCCTGACTTTC.

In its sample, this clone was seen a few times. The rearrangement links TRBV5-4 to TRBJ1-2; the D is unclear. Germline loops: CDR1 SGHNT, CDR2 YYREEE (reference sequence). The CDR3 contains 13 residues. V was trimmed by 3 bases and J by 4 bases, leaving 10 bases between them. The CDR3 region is CASSSQSRYGYTF. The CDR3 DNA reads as TGTGCCAGCAGCTCGCAGTCGCGCTATGGCTACACCTTC.

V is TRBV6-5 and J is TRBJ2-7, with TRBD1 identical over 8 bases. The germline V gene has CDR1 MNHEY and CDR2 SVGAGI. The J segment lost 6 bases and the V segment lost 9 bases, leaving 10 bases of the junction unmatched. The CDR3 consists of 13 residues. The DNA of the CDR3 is TGTGCCAGTTCGGGACAGGACTTACTCGAGCAGTACTTC. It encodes CASSGQDLLEQYF.

CDR3 protein: CASSLRDRGPYEQYF. The DNA of the CDR3 is TGTGCCAGCAGTCTCCGGGACAGGGGGCCCTACGAGCAGTACTTC. The chain links TRBV7-9 to TRBJ2-7; 12 positions match TRBD1. This CDR3 region has 15 residues. The germline gives CDR1 SEHNR, CDR2 FQNEAQ (reference sequence). With V trimmed by 6 bases and J by 2 bases, 5 bases remained unmatched.

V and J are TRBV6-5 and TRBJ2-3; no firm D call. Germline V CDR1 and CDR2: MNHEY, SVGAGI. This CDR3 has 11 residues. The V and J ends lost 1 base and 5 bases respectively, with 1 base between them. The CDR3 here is CASSYLDTQYF. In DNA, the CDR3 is TGTGCCAGCAGTTACTTAGATACGCAGTATTTT.

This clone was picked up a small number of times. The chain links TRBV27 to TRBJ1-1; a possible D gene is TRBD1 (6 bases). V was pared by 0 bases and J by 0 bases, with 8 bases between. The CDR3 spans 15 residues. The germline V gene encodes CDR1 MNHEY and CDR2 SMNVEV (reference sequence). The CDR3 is CASSLSDRLNTEAFF. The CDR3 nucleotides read TGTGCCAGCAGTTTATCGGACAGATTGAACACTGAAGCTTTCTTT.

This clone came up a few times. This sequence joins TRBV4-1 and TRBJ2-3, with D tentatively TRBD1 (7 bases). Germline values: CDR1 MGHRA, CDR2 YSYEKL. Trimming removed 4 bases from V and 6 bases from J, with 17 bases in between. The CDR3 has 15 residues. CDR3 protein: CASSRLGGGADTQYF. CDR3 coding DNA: TGCGCCAGCAGCCGACTTGGAGGGGGCGCGGATACGCAGTATTTT.

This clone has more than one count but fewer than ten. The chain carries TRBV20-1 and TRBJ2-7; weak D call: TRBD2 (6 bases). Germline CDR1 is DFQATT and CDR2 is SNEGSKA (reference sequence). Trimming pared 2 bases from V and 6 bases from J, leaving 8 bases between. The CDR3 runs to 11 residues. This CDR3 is CSARRRVEQYF. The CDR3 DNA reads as TGCAGTGCTAGACGGAGGGTCGAGCAGTACTTC.

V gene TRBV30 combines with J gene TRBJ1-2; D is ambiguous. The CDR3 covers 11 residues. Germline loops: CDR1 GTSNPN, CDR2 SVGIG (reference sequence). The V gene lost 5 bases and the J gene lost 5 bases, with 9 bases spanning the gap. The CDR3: CAWSSRYGYTF. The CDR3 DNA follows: TGTGCCTGGTCCTCACGTTATGGCTACACCTTC.

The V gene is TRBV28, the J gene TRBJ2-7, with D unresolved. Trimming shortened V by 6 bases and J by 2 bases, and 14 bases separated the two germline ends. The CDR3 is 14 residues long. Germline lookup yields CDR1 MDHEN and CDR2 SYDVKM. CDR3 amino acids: CASRPPGFTYEQYF. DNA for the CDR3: TGTGCCAGCAGACCTCCAGGATTCACCTACGAGCAGTACTTC.

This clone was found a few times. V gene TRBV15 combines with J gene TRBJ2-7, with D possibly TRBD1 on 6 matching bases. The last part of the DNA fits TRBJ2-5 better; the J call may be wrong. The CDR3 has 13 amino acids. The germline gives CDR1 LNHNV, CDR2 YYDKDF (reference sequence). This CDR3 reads CATRTGNQETQYF. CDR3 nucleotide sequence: TGTGCCACCAGAACAGGGAACCAAGAGACCCAGTACTTC.

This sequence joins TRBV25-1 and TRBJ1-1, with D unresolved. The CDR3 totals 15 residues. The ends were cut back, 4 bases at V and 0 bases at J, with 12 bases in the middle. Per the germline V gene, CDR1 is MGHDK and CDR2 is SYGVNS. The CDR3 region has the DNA TGTGCCAGCAGTGGGGATATGATTGTGAACACTGAAGCTTTCTTT. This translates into CASSGDMIVNTEAFF.

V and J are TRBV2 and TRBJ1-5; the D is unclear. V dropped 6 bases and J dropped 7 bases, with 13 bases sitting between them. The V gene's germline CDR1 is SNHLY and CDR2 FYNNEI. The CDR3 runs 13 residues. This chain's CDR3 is CASREGGWQPQHF. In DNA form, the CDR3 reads TGTGCCAGCAGGGAGGGAGGCTGGCAGCCCCAGCATTTT.

The CDR3 loop is CATLPQHF. The CDR3 coding sequence is TGTGCCACACTGCCCCAGCATTTT. The chain uses TRBV21-1 and TRBJ1-5. TRBV21-1 is a recognized pseudogene. The length of the CDR3 is 8 residues.

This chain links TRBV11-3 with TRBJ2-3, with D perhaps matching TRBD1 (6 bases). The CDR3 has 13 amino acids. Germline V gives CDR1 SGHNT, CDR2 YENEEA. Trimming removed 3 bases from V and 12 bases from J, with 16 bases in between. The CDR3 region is CASSFRLQGQQYF. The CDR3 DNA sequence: TGTGCCAGCAGCTTCAGGTTGCAGGGACAACAGTATTTT.

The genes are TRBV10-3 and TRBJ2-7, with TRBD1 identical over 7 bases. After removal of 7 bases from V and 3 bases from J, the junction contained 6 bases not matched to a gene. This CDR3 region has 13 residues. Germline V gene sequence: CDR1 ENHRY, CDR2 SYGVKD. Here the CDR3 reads CAINWDRRYEQYF. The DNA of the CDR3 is TGTGCCATCAACTGGGACAGACGCTACGAGCAGTACTTC.

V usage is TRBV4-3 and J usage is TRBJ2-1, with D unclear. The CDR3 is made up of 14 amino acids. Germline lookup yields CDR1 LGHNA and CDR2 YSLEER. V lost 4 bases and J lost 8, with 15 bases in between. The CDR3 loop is CASSPNSQEHEQFF. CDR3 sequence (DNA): TGCGCCAGCAGCCCCAATTCCCAAGAACATGAGCAGTTCTTC.